A single sample gave rise to the 11 T cell receptor beta chains below, sequenced in a study of blood T cell repertoires in COVID-19 (dated by TCRdb to the early 2020s). To prepare the library, the immunoSEQ multiplex PCR assay was applied. TCRdb provides this immuneACCESS table in a form limited to in-frame rearrangements. Some clones are lacking; in checked studies, under half of them reflect an unresolved V gene, and why the rest are absent is not known. The sample has 100,000 or so clones on record, more than 70% of them singletons. In total, the top ten clones hold about 20% of the sample. Sample: peripheral blood. These receptors originate from a human donor in a cohort sampled during active COVID-19.

This clone was detected a few times. The genes are TRBV5-1 and TRBJ2-2; D is unclear. The germline gives CDR1 SGHRS, CDR2 YFSETQ. V was trimmed by 0 bases and J by 4 bases, leaving 7 bases between them. The CDR3 is made up of 14 amino acids. The CDR3 spells CASSLVGSTGELFF. In DNA, the CDR3 is TGCGCCAGCAGCTTGGTGGGCAGCACCGGGGAGCTGTTTTTT. Combining the CDR3 with reference TRBV5-1 and TRBJ2-2 gives the whole variable domain KAGVTQTPRYLIKTRGQQVTLSCSPISGHRSVSWYQQTPGQGLQFLFEYFSETQRNKGNFPGRFSGRQFSNSRSEMNVSTLELGDSALYLCASSLVGSTGELFFGEGSRLTVL.

The chain recombines TRBV2 with TRBJ1-1; TRBD1 matches 10 bases. The CDR3 length is 13 residues. Germline trimming cut 9 bases from V and 6 bases from J; bases unmatched to any gene: 7. The germline V gene has CDR1 SNHLY and CDR2 FYNNEI. CDR3 residues: CARRDRGRPEAFF. The CDR3 DNA follows: TGTGCCAGGAGAGACAGGGGGCGGCCTGAAGCTTTCTTT. Full variable domain (remainder filled in from reference TRBV2 and TRBJ1-1): EPEVTQTPSHQVTQMGQEVILRCVPISNHLYFYWYRQILGQKVEFLVSFYNNEISEKSEIFDDQFSVERPDGSNFTLKIRSTKLEDSAMYFCARRDRGRPEAFFGQGTRLTVV.

This clone was detected once. The rearrangement joins TRBV3-1 (or the pseudogene TRBV3-2) to TRBJ1-5, with D unclear. The CDR3 is 15 residues long. Germline assignment: CDR1 LGHDT and CDR2 YNNKEL (reference sequence). With 1 base removed from V and 0 bases from J, the gap between germline ends came to 7 bases. In nucleotides, the CDR3 is TGTGCCAGCAGCCAAGGGCGGAGTAGCAATCAGCCCCAGCATTTT. The encoded protein is CASSQGRSSNQPQHF.

V is TRBV9 and J is TRBJ2-3; TRBD2 might be the D (6 bases). There are 16 residues in the CDR3. Germline V gene sequence: CDR1 SGDLS, CDR2 YYNGEE. V gave up 0 bases and J gave up 3 bases, with 14 bases separating them. DNA of the CDR3: TGTGCCAGCAGCGTAGCTACGGGAGAATGGACAGATACGCAGTATTTT. This codes for CASSVATGEWTDTQYF.

The chain combines TRBV14 with TRBJ2-3, with D maybe TRBD2 (5 bases). Germline V gene data show CDR1 as SGHDN and CDR2 as FVKESK. Trimming stripped 4 bases from V and 2 bases from J, with 16 bases between. The CDR3 totals 16 residues. DNA of the CDR3: TGTGCCAGCAGCCGCCGTCGGGGAACTTACACAGATACGCAGTATTTT. Translated: CASSRRRGTYTDTQYF.

The gene calls are TRBV4-2 and TRBJ1-3, with 9 bases lining up with TRBD1. From germline, CDR1 is LGHNA and CDR2 YNFKEQ. The CDR3 covers 16 residues. After removal of 1 base from V and 0 bases from J, the junction contained 1 base not matched to a gene. CDR3 amino acids: CASSQGTGASGNTIYF. The CDR3 coding sequence is TGTGCCAGCAGCCAAGGGACAGGGGCCTCTGGAAACACCATATATTTT.

Written as DNA, the CDR3 is TGTGCCACCAGTCTCAGGGTGAGCGGGGGGGTAAACATTCAGTACTTC. Its protein is CATSLRVSGGVNIQYF. The chain employs TRBV24-1 and TRBJ2-4; 10 positions match TRBD2. Germline CDR1 and CDR2: KGHDR and SFDVKD. V lost 6 bases to trimming and J lost 6 bases; unmatched junction nucleotides: 10. The CDR3 extends over 16 amino acids.

The chain couples TRBV6-2 or TRBV6-3 to TRBJ2-1; D perhaps matches TRBD2 (6 bases). Trimming shortened V by 4 bases and J by 3 bases, and 22 bases separated the two germline ends. The germline V gene encodes CDR1 MNHEY and CDR2 SVGEGT. The CDR3 has 18 amino acids. DNA of the CDR3: TGTGCCAGCAGTTCCCTCCTTAGGGGCGGGATGAACTACAATGAGCAGTTCTTC. Its translation is CASSSLLRGGMNYNEQFF.

The rearrangement joins TRBV2 to TRBJ1-2, with 7 bases that match TRBD1. J lost 8 bases, V lost 1 base, and 10 bases had no gene match. Per the germline V gene, CDR1 is SNHLY and CDR2 is FYNNEI. The CDR3 runs to 15 residues. The CDR3 protein is CASSEGATYRGGYTF. CDR3 sequence (DNA): TGTGCCAGCAGTGAAGGTGCCACCTACAGGGGAGGCTACACCTTC. Full variable domain (outside the CDR3, taken from reference TRBV2 and TRBJ1-2): EPEVTQTPSHQVTQMGQEVILRCVPISNHLYFYWYRQILGQKVEFLVSFYNNEISEKSEIFDDQFSVERPDGSNFTLKIRSTKLEDSAMYFCASSEGATYRGGYTFGSGTRLTVV.

Only one count was recorded for this clone. The chain carries TRBV5-8 and TRBJ2-1, with 11 bases lining up with TRBD2. This CDR3 spans 15 amino acids. CDR1 and CDR2 from the germline V gene are SGHTS and YDEGEE. J gave up 6 bases and V 0 bases, and 2 bases lay outside the gene matches. The CDR3 nucleotides read TGTGCCAGCAGCTTGGAGGGACTAGCGGTCAATGAGCAGTTCTTC. Protein: CASSLEGLAVNEQFF.

The gene calls are TRBV7-9 and TRBJ2-3, with D possibly being TRBD1 (5 bases). This CDR3 has 16 amino acids. V lost 3 bases to trimming and J lost 0 bases, with 13 bases between them. CDR1 and CDR2 (germline): SEHNR, FQNEAQ (reference sequence). The CDR3 sequence is CASSFGETESTDTQYF. The CDR3 nucleotides are TGTGCCAGCAGCTTTGGAGAGACAGAGAGCACAGATACGCAGTATTTT.